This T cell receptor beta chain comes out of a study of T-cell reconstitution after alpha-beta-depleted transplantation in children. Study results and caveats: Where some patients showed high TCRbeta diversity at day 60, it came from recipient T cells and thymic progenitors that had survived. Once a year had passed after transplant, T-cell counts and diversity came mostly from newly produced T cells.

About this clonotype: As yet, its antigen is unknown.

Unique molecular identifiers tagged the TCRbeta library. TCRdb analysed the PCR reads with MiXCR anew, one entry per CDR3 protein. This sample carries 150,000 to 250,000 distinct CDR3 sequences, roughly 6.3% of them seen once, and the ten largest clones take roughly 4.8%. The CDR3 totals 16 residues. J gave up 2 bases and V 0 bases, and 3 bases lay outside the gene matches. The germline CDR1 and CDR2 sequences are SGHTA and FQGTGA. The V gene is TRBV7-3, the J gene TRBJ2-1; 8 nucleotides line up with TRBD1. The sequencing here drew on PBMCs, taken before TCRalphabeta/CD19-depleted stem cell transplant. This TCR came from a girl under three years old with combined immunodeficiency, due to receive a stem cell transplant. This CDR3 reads CASSLTGQGPYNEQFF. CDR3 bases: TGTGCCAGCAGCTTAACAGGACAGGGCCCCTACAATGAGCAGTTCTTC. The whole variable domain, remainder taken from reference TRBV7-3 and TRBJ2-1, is GAGVSQTPSNKVTEKGKYVELRCDPISGHTALYWYRQSLGQGPEFLIYFQGTGAADDSGLPNDRFFAVRPEGSVSTLKIQRTERGDSAVYLCASSLTGQGPYNEQFFGPGTRLTVL.